This T cell receptor (beta chain) was sequenced for a study of Graves' ophthalmopathy and Graves' hyperthyroidism. This clonotype was counted between two and nine times. Germline CDR1 and CDR2: GTSNPN and SVGIG (reference sequence). V was trimmed by 1 base and J by 3 bases, leaving 12 bases between them. The CDR3 is 15 residues long. The sequenced template was RNA, covering the TCR beta CDR3 region. HTBI-primed RT-PCR formed the first round, and a multiplex PCR formed the second. TCRdb re-derived calls from the multiplex PCR reads in MiXCR, one entry per CDR3 protein. The table records about 370,000 distinct CDR3 sequences, 15% to 20% of them present only once.

The V gene is TRBV30, the J gene TRBJ2-2; D unclear. The TCR comes from an adult woman with stable Graves' hyperthyroidism. The specimen sequenced was peripheral blood. The CDR3 coding sequence is TGTGCCTGGAGTGATGGCAGTAGGGACACCGGGGAGCTGTTTTTT. Translation gives CAWSDGSRDTGELFF.